Sequencing of this T cell receptor (beta chain) was carried out in a study of T cell responses to AZD1222 COVID-19 vaccine. Sequencing was performed with immunoSEQ multiplex PCR; in TCRdb, only in-frame clones are kept and a portion is missing. This sample yields 100,000 to 150,000 clones, of which over 90% are seen a single time; roughly 5.4% belongs to the top ten. This CDR3 contains 16 residues. J was trimmed by 0 bases and V by 5 bases; bases with no gene match: 5. CDR1 is SEHNR, CDR2 FQNEAQ, per germline (reference sequence). The V gene is TRBV7-9, the J gene TRBJ2-2; 8 bases align to TRBD1. The starting material was peripheral blood, obtained on day 0 of AZD1222 vaccination. The origin of this receptor is an adult in good health. The CDR3 is CASSHRQGTNTGELFF. CDR3 coding DNA: TGTGCCAGCAGCCACCGACAGGGGACGAACACCGGGGAGCTGTTTTTT.